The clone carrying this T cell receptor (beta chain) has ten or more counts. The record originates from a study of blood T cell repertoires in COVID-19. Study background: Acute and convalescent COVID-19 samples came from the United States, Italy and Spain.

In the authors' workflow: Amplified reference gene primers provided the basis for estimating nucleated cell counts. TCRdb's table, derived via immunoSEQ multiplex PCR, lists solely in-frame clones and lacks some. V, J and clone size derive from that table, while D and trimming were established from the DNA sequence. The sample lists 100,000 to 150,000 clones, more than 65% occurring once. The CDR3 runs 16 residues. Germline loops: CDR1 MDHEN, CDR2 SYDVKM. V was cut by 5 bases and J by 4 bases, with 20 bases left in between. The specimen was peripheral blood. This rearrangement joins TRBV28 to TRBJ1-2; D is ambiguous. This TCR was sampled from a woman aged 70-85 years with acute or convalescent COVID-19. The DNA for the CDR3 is TGTGCCAGCAGTCTCTCCGGACTCTCCCTTGGCTATGGCTACACCTTC. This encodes CASSLSGLSLGYGYTF.